What follows are 30 T cell receptor beta chains derived from one specimen sequenced in a study of T cell repertoires and leukemia-associated antigens. MiXCR was run by TCRdb on the 5' RACE reads, yielding one entry per CDR3 protein. The sample holds 7,500 to 10,000 distinct CDR3 sequences, roughly 40% seen once. No antigen has been identified for these receptors. The sequencing input was CD3+ T cells sorted from blood and cultured. The source is a female donor in good health.

The chain joins TRBV29-1 to TRBJ2-5; D is tentatively TRBD1 or TRBD2 (5 bases each). The germline gives CDR1 SQVTM, CDR2 ANQGSEA. V lost 0 bases and J lost 4, with 12 bases in between. The CDR3 spans 14 residues. CDR3 protein: CSVEDGGSGETQYF. Written as DNA, the CDR3 is TGCAGCGTTGAAGATGGGGGTTCCGGAGAGACCCAGTACTTC.

The sample holds a few counts of this clonotype. This chain uses TRBV12-3 or TRBV12-4 with TRBJ2-1, with TRBD2 identical over 8 bases. V lost 6 bases to trimming and J lost 7 bases; unmatched junction nucleotides: 23. The CDR3 totals 19 residues. The CDR3 protein is CASRLGFRGAGTRHNEQFF. Written as DNA, the CDR3 is TGTGCCAGCAGACTGGGTTTTAGGGGTGCCGGGACTAGGCATAATGAGCAGTTCTTC.

This clonotype has a count of ten or more. The rearrangement uses TRBV7-9 and TRBJ1-3; D gene ambiguous. Germline V gene sequence: CDR1 SEHNR, CDR2 FQNEAQ (reference sequence). V lost 5 bases, J lost 0 bases, and 20 bases lay in between. CDR3 length: 18 amino acids. DNA for the CDR3: TGTGCCAGCAGCCGTGCAGTGAGGCAAACCCACTCTGGAAACACCATATATTTT. This encodes CASSRAVRQTHSGNTIYF.

The gene calls are TRBV6-2 or TRBV6-3 and TRBJ2-1; D not certain. Trimming removed 2 bases at V and 2 bases at J, with 10 bases between. There are 15 residues in the CDR3. Per the germline V gene, CDR1 is MNHEY and CDR2 is SVGEGT. CDR3 protein: CASSYAAVTYNEQFF. The CDR3, as DNA: TGTGCCAGCAGTTACGCGGCGGTGACCTACAATGAGCAGTTCTTC.

Concerning this clonotype itself: One junction end does not reproduce the germline sequence, and a read error may be involved. The V and J genes are TRBV14 and TRBJ1-4, with unresolved D. This CDR3 spans 13 amino acids. CDR1 and CDR2 (germline): SGHDN, FVKESK. CDR3 nucleotide sequence: TGTGCCAGCAGCCAAGACAGTAATGAAAAACTGTTTTTC. Protein product: CASSQDSNEKLFF.

The CDR3 nucleotides read TGTGCCAGCAGCGTCAGTGGCAGGGGAAGTGGCTACACCTTC. Translation gives CASSVSGRGSGYTF. J is TRBJ1-2 and V is TRBV9; D is perhaps TRBD1 (6 bases). The germline V gene encodes CDR1 SGDLS and CDR2 YYNGEE. Trimming pared 2 bases from V and 7 bases from J, leaving 15 bases between. The CDR3 contains 14 residues.

This clonotype was found many times. This chain links TRBV6-2 or TRBV6-3 with TRBJ2-7; 8 bases align to TRBD2. J gave up 2 bases and V 2 bases, and 11 bases lay outside the gene matches. Germline assignment: CDR1 MNHEY and CDR2 SVGEGT. The CDR3 has 17 amino acids. The CDR3 bases are TGTGCCAGCAGTTACCCCCGGTTTAGCGGGGCGACCTACGAGCAGTACTTC. Translating gives CASSYPRFSGATYEQYF.

The genes are TRBV7-2 and TRBJ2-3; D uncertain. The CDR3 has 18 residues. Trimming removed 1 base at V and 3 bases at J, with 20 bases between. The germline V gene encodes CDR1 SGHTA and CDR2 FQGNSA. The CDR3 nucleotides read TGTGCCAGCAGCTTAGACCTCTTCGGTGCGATCGGGACAGATACGCAGTATTTT. As protein: CASSLDLFGAIGTDTQYF.

To note about this clonotype: The germline gene is not matched at one end of the junction; a read error may be the cause. V usage is TRBV5-1 and J usage is TRBJ1-2; TRBD1 aligns across 8 bases. Germline loops: CDR1 SGHRS, CDR2 YFSETQ. The CDR3 length is 14 residues. The CDR3 protein is CASSLRTGMYGYIF. The CDR3 region has the DNA TGCGCCAGCAGCTTACGGACAGGGATGTATGGCTACATCTTC. The variable domain in full, completed from reference TRBV5-1 and TRBJ1-2, reads KAGVTQTPRYLIKTRGQQVTLSCSPISGHRSVSWYQQTPGQGLQFLFEYFSETQRNKGNFPGRFSGRQFSNSRSEMNVSTLELGDSALYLCASSLRTGMYGYIFGSGTRLTVV.

This clonotype was detected many times. Since a much larger clone is just one base distant, this may be a read error. This chain uses TRBV20-1 with TRBJ1-5; D is possibly TRBD1 (5 bases). Germline lookup yields CDR1 DFQATT and CDR2 SNEGSKA (reference sequence). The V end lost 5 bases, the J end lost 6 bases, and 17 bases lay between the germline ends. CDR3 length equals 14 residues. CDR3 in DNA: TGCAGTGCTCAGCGGGACTCCGCTACTCAGCCCCAGCATTTT. This codes for CSAQRDSATQPQHF.

Turning to this clonotype: Compared with germline, one end of the junction differs, possibly owing to a read error. This chain connects TRBV6-6 to TRBJ2-2; maybe TRBD2 (5 bases). The germline CDR1 and CDR2 sequences are MNHNY and SVGAGI (reference sequence). The CDR3 totals 14 residues. The DNA of the CDR3 is TGTGCCGGCAGTCCATTAGCGAACACCGGGGAGCTGTTTTTC. Translating it yields CAGSPLANTGELFF.

In its sample, this clonotype was seen many times. The V and J genes are TRBV20-1 and TRBJ2-7; D possibly uses TRBD1 or TRBD2 (5 bases each). The ends were cut back, 6 bases at V and 5 bases at J, with 17 bases in the middle. Germline lookup yields CDR1 DFQATT and CDR2 SNEGSKA (reference sequence). The CDR3 extends over 13 amino acids. DNA for the CDR3: TGCAGTGCCCCGGGACCGGGGAAGAACGAGCAGTACTTC. Residues: CSAPGPGKNEQYF.

This clonotype came up many times. The chain carries TRBV5-5 and TRBJ2-1; possible D gene TRBD1, 7 bases. Germline CDR1 reads SGHKS; CDR2 reads YYEKEE (reference sequence). This CDR3 comprises 16 residues. Between the trimmed V and J ends, which lost 0 bases and 3 bases, there was a span of 13 bases. CDR3 residues: CASSLDAGQFYNEQFF. The DNA for the CDR3 is TGTGCCAGCAGCTTGGATGCGGGACAGTTCTACAATGAGCAGTTCTTC.

The V call is TRBV3-1, the J call TRBJ2-5; 13 bases align to TRBD2. CDR1 LGHDT and CDR2 YNNKEL come from the germline V gene (reference sequence). V was clipped by 1 base and J by 5 bases; unmatched bases: 10. CDR3 length: 18 amino acids. CDR3 loop: CASSQGLTSGRALETQYF. CDR3 coding DNA: TGTGCCAGCAGCCAAGGGTTAACTAGCGGGAGGGCCCTCGAGACCCAGTACTTC.

This clonotype was counted between two and nine times. V usage is TRBV4-2 and J usage is TRBJ2-7, with a possible D match to TRBD2 (6 bases). The V gene's germline CDR1 is LGHNA and CDR2 YNFKEQ. V lost 4 bases to trimming and J lost 2 bases, with 15 bases between them. The CDR3 is 15 residues long. DNA of the CDR3: TGTGCCAGCAGCCCTAACCAGCGGGCGGCCTACGAGCAGTACTTC. Its protein is CASSPNQRAAYEQYF.

The V and J genes are TRBV7-9 and TRBJ2-1; 7 bases match TRBD2. The CDR3 is made up of 16 amino acids. V gave up 0 bases and J gave up 0 bases; unmatched junction bases: 2. The germline gives CDR1 SEHNR, CDR2 FQNEAQ (reference sequence). The CDR3 here is CASSLAERDSYNEQFF. CDR3 bases: TGTGCCAGCAGCTTAGCGGAGCGGGACTCCTACAATGAGCAGTTCTTC.

The table lists this clonotype with a few counts. The rearrangement links TRBV28 to TRBJ2-1, with D possibly TRBD2 on 6 matching bases. The germline V gene has CDR1 MDHEN and CDR2 SYDVKM. This CDR3 spans 14 amino acids. V was trimmed by 9 bases and J by 2 bases, leaving 14 bases between them. CDR3 bases: TGTGCCAGTAGCACCCCGGGGGCCTACAATGAGCAGTTCTTC. This codes for CASSTPGAYNEQFF. Supplemented by reference TRBV28 and TRBJ2-1, the full variable domain reads DVKVTQSSRYLVKRTGEKVFLECVQDMDHENMFWYRQDPGLGLRLIYFSYDVKMKEKGDIPEGYSVSREKKERFSLILESASTNQTSMYLCASSTPGAYNEQFFGPGTRLTVL.

This clonotype was counted at least ten times. The rearrangement joins TRBV29-1 to TRBJ2-1; 7 bases align to TRBD1. J gave up 4 bases and V 7 bases, and 7 bases lay outside the gene matches. This CDR3 is built from 13 residues. CDR1 and CDR2 from the germline V gene are SQVTM and ANQGSEA. CDR3 sequence (DNA): TGCAGCGGGGCCGGGACAGAGTACAATGAGCAGTTCTTC. Its translation is CSGAGTEYNEQFF.

This chain joins TRBV20-1 and TRBJ2-5, with D maybe TRBD1 (5 bases). Germline CDR1 DFQATT, CDR2 SNEGSKA (reference sequence). This CDR3 has 12 amino acids. Trimming pared 3 bases from V and 1 base from J, leaving 6 bases between. The DNA of the CDR3 is TGCAGTGCTAGCGACAGCCAAGAGACCCAGTACTTC. Encoded protein: CSASDSQETQYF.

This clonotype was observed a few times. The gene calls are TRBV27 and TRBJ2-7; TRBD2 agrees at 9 bases. Germline assignment: CDR1 MNHEY and CDR2 SMNVEV (reference sequence). V lost 5 bases to trimming and J lost 2 bases; unmatched junction nucleotides: 4. This CDR3 is built from 14 residues. The CDR3 loop is CASSKAGGTYEQYF. As DNA, the CDR3 is TGTGCCAGCAGTAAGGCGGGAGGGACCTACGAGCAGTACTTC.

Details on this clonotype: One junction end disagrees with the germline gene, perhaps due to a read error. The chain joins TRBV6-6 to TRBJ2-2, with 7 bases matching TRBD2. Germline assignment: CDR1 MNHNY and CDR2 SVGAGI (reference sequence). The CDR3 is 14 residues long. The CDR3 reads CASSPLANTGELLF. The CDR3 nucleotides read TGTGCCAGCAGTCCACTAGCGAACACCGGGGAGCTGCTTTTT.

As DNA, the CDR3 is TGCAGTGCTTACACTAGTACTAGCACAGATACGCAGTATTTT. This gives the protein CSAYTSTSTDTQYF. The chain couples TRBV20-1 to TRBJ2-3; D perhaps matches TRBD2 (5 bases). This CDR3 is 14 amino acids long. The ends were cut back, 5 bases at V and 0 bases at J, with 12 bases in the middle. Germline V gene lookup returns CDR1 DFQATT and CDR2 SNEGSKA (reference sequence).

This clonotype occurred many times. This sequence joins TRBV6-2 or TRBV6-3 and TRBJ1-5; the D gene is possibly TRBD1 (5 bases). The ends were cut back, 6 bases at V and 8 bases at J, with 23 bases in the middle. The CDR3 covers 16 residues. CDR1 is MNHEY and CDR2 is SVGEGT in the germline V gene. CDR3 DNA sequence: TGTGCCAGCAGGGGACCGTGGTCAGGCGGATTTGAGCCCCAGCATTTT. Translation gives CASRGPWSGGFEPQHF.

The rearrangement uses TRBV25-1 and TRBJ2-1, with 10 bases lining up with TRBD2. Germline V gene lookup returns CDR1 MGHDK and CDR2 SYGVNS. This CDR3 spans 16 amino acids. V was pared by 8 bases and J by 6 bases, with 13 bases of the junction left unmatched. CDR3 amino acids: CASLASGSGRFNEQFF. Written as DNA, the CDR3 is TGTGCCAGCCTGGCTAGCGGGAGTGGGCGATTCAATGAGCAGTTCTTC.

By frequency in the sample, this clonotype is hyperexpanded. The V call is TRBV5-1, the J call TRBJ1-6; D is undetermined. Trimming cost V 3 bases and J 6 bases, with 10 bases left between them. Germline CDR1 reads SGHRS; CDR2 reads YFSETQ. The CDR3 is 14 amino acids. The CDR3 nucleotides read TGCGCCAGCAGCTCGGTTGCGGTTAATTCACCCCTCCACTTT. Protein: CASSSVAVNSPLHF.

The gene calls are TRBV7-8 and TRBJ2-1, with 9 bases lining up with TRBD2. J gave up 0 bases and V 5 bases, and 8 bases lay outside the gene matches. This CDR3 has 17 amino acids. Germline CDR1 and CDR2: SGHVS and FQNEAQ. This CDR3 reads CASSPRLAGFSYNEQFF. The CDR3 bases are TGTGCCAGCAGCCCCCGTCTAGCGGGATTCTCCTACAATGAGCAGTTCTTC. Full variable domain (outside the CDR3, taken from reference TRBV7-8 and TRBJ2-1): GAGVSQSPRYKVAKRGQDVALRCDPISGHVSLFWYQQALGQGPEFLTYFQNEAQLDKSGLPSDRFFAERPEGSVSTLKIQRTQQEDSAVYLCASSPRLAGFSYNEQFFGPGTRLTVL.

CDR3 nucleotide sequence: TGCAGTGCTCTACACTTAGCGGGAGTCACAGATACGCAGTATTTT. Its protein is CSALHLAGVTDTQYF. This chain uses TRBV20-1 with TRBJ2-3; TRBD2 agrees at 9 bases. The CDR3 contains 15 residues. In germline, CDR1 is DFQATT, CDR2 SNEGSKA (reference sequence). Losses at the gene ends were 5 bases for V and 2 bases for J; bases not matched to a gene: 8.

The chain combines TRBV5-1 with TRBJ2-1, with 11 bases lining up with TRBD1. The CDR3 loop spans 14 amino acids. V dropped 2 bases and J dropped 7; count of bases not matched to a gene: 2. Germline-derived CDR1 and CDR2 are SGHRS and YFSETQ. As DNA, the CDR3 is TGCGCCAGCAGCTTTGGGACAGGGGGGAATGAGCAGTTCTTC. Translation gives CASSFGTGGNEQFF.

The rearrangement links TRBV9 to TRBJ2-7; 11 bases line up with TRBD2. The CDR3 runs 15 residues. CDR1 and CDR2 from the germline V gene are SGDLS and YYNGEE. V dropped 4 bases and J dropped 2; count of bases not matched to a gene: 5. The DNA for the CDR3 is TGTGCCAGCAGCCCTCGTAGCGGGAGGGCCTACGAGCAGTACTTC. It specifies CASSPRSGRAYEQYF.

Comments on this clonotype: The conserved final phenylalanine or tryptophan is absent from the CDR3, which likely points to a read error. V gene TRBV24-1 combines with J gene TRBJ2-5; D may be TRBD2 (5 bases). This CDR3 has 14 amino acids. Germline CDR1 reads KGHDR; CDR2 reads SFDVKD. The CDR3 protein is CATSDRDKSETQYL. CDR3 bases: TGCGCCACCAGTGATCGGGATAAATCGGAGACCCAGTACCTC.